The next 22 T cell receptor beta chains were all read from a single sample in a study of CD8+ T cells in alopecia areata. Described treatment: oral pan-JAK inhibitor, 5-10 mg twice daily. Sequencing used cDNA as its template, made by extracting RNA and reverse transcribing it. Generated by immunoSEQ multiplex PCR, the TCRdb table keeps only in-frame clones and is missing some. The table shows under 350,000 clones, with 58% occurring only once. The sample consisted of CD4+ T cells sorted from blood, taken at week 24, from a patient treated with tofacitinib. These receptors were obtained from a human donor with alopecia areata.

As to this clone: This may come from a read error, since a much larger clone is one base off. The chain has TRBV7-6 and TRBJ2-3; D is unclear. This CDR3 spans 12 amino acids. The germline CDR1 and CDR2 sequences are SGHVS and FNYEAQ. The V end was cut by 4 bases, the J end by 1 base, with 3 bases between. The CDR3 here is CASSSRTDTQYF. In DNA form, the CDR3 reads TGTGCCAGCAGCTCCCGCACAGATACGCAGTATTTT.

This clone turned up a few times. The rearrangement joins TRBV30 to TRBJ2-3; D perhaps matches TRBD1 (5 bases). V shed 5 bases and J shed 0 bases, with 12 bases lying between them. Germline CDR1 reads GTSNPN; CDR2 reads SVGIG (reference sequence). This CDR3 contains 14 residues. CDR3 in amino acids: CAWYGHSSTDTQYF. The CDR3 DNA follows: TGTGCCTGGTACGGACACTCAAGCACAGATACGCAGTATTTT. Together with reference TRBV30 and TRBJ2-3, the CDR3 gives the full variable domain: SQTIHQWPATLVQPVGSPLSLECTVEGTSNPNLYWYRQAAGRGLQLLFYSVGIGQISSEVPQNLSASRPQDRQFILSSKKLLLSDSGFYLCAWYGHSSTDTQYFGPGTRLTVL.

This clone was found a few times. The chain's CDR3 is CASSLAGRGETQYF. In nucleotides, the CDR3 is TGTGCCAGCAGCTTAGCAGGGCGGGGAGAGACCCAGTACTTC. This chain joins TRBV7-2 and TRBJ2-5; D might be TRBD2 (6 bases). The CDR3 spans 14 residues. V lost 0 bases and J lost 4, with 9 bases in between. CDR1 is SGHTA and CDR2 is FQGNSA in the germline V gene.

This chain links TRBV30 with TRBJ1-1; D is possibly TRBD1 (6 bases). V lost 2 bases, J lost 5 bases, and 12 bases lay in between. There are 13 residues in the CDR3. Germline V gives CDR1 GTSNPN, CDR2 SVGIG (reference sequence). The CDR3 here is CAWSPGRGTEAFF. Written as DNA, the CDR3 is TGTGCCTGGAGTCCGGGAAGGGGGACTGAAGCTTTCTTT.

J is TRBJ2-5 and V is TRBV19, with D maybe TRBD2 (5 bases). Per germline, CDR1 LNHDA and CDR2 SQIVND (reference sequence). The CDR3 extends over 13 amino acids. Trimming cost V 3 bases and J 0 bases, with 5 bases left between them. CDR3: CASSMTNQETQYF. In DNA form, the CDR3 reads TGTGCCAGTAGTATGACTAACCAAGAGACCCAGTACTTC.

V usage is TRBV30 and J usage is TRBJ1-2; D possibly corresponds to TRBD1 (5 bases). The CDR3 consists of 13 residues. Looked up from germline, CDR1 is GTSNPN and CDR2 is SVGIG (reference sequence). Between the trimmed V and J ends, which lost 2 bases and 5 bases, there was a span of 12 bases. DNA for the CDR3: TGTGCCTGGAGTAGACAGATAATTTATGGCTACACCTTC. It is translated as CAWSRQIIYGYTF.

V usage is TRBV29-1 and J usage is TRBJ2-5, with D maybe TRBD1 (5 bases). The V end was cut by 1 base, the J end by 6 bases, with 15 bases between. The CDR3 is 14 amino acids. The germline gives CDR1 SQVTM, CDR2 ANQGSEA. This CDR3 reads CSVEGTTQVKTQYF. CDR3 bases: TGCAGCGTTGAAGGGACAACACAAGTTAAGACCCAGTACTTC. The full variable domain, rest sourced from reference TRBV29-1 and TRBJ2-5, is SAVISQKPSRDICQRGTSLTIQCQVDSQVTMMFWYRQQPGQSLTLIATANQGSEATYESGFVIDKFPISRPNLTFSTLTVSNMSPEDSSIYLCSVEGTTQVKTQYFGPGTRLLVL.

This clone was seen a few times. Written as DNA, the CDR3 is TGTGCCAGCAGTCTACAGGGACAGCCCGGTGGGACTGAAGCTTTCTTT. Encoded protein: CASSLQGQPGGTEAFF. The rearrangement links TRBV27 to TRBJ1-1, with 7 bases matching TRBD1. The germline V gene has CDR1 MNHEY and CDR2 SMNVEV (reference sequence). The CDR3 totals 16 residues. The junction had 14 bases not matched to a gene; V was cut back by 5 bases and J by 5 bases.

This chain connects TRBV27 to TRBJ1-1; 7 bases fit TRBD1. The germline V gene has CDR1 MNHEY and CDR2 SMNVEV (reference sequence). The junction had 5 bases not matched to a gene; V was cut back by 3 bases and J by 10 bases. This CDR3 contains 12 residues. In DNA form, the CDR3 reads TGTGCCAGCAGTTTCCAGGGACAGCCAGCTTTCTTT. As protein: CASSFQGQPAFF.

The rearrangement joins TRBV29-1 to TRBJ2-2; TRBD1 matches at 8 bases. In germline, CDR1 is SQVTM, CDR2 ANQGSEA. There are 14 residues in the CDR3. V shed 5 bases, J shed 2 bases, and the junction held 4 bases outside the gene matches. This chain's CDR3 is CSVRGQGNTGELFF. CDR3 in DNA: TGCAGCGTTCGAGGACAGGGTAACACCGGGGAGCTGTTTTTT.

The rearrangement joins TRBV30 to TRBJ1-5; D is unresolved. CDR1 and CDR2 (germline): GTSNPN, SVGIG (reference sequence). This CDR3 spans 12 amino acids. V lost 0 bases and J lost 7, with 7 bases in between. The DNA for the CDR3 is TGTGCCTGGAGTGTAGAGGGACAGCCCCAGCATTTT. Amino acids: CAWSVEGQPQHF.

J is TRBJ2-7 and V is TRBV15; TRBD1 matches at 9 bases. V gave up 3 bases and J gave up 3 bases; unmatched junction bases: 9. The CDR3 sequence is 16 residues long. In germline, CDR1 is LNHNV, CDR2 YYDKDF (reference sequence). CDR3: CATSSFPGQGLYEQYF. The DNA for the CDR3 is TGTGCCACCAGCAGCTTCCCTGGACAGGGGCTCTACGAGCAGTACTTC.

The chain uses TRBV7-2 and TRBJ2-4; 7 nucleotides line up with TRBD1. Germline trimming cut 2 bases from V and 5 bases from J; bases unmatched to any gene: 6. The CDR3 runs to 15 residues. The germline V gene encodes CDR1 SGHTA and CDR2 FQGNSA. The CDR3 coding sequence is TGTGCCAGCAGCTTAAAGGGGGCGCAACAAAACATTCAGTACTTC. Residues: CASSLKGAQQNIQYF.

The chain couples TRBV6-6 to TRBJ1-3, with D possibly matching TRBD1 (6 bases). V was cut by 10 bases and J by 3 bases, with 13 bases left in between. The CDR3 has 13 residues. Germline CDR1 is MNHNY and CDR2 is SVGAGI (reference sequence). CDR3 nucleotide sequence: TGTGCCACCTCCGCAGGGGATGGAAACACCATATATTTT. It translates to CATSAGDGNTIYF.

The chain has TRBV30 and TRBJ2-2; D gene unclear. There are 13 residues in the CDR3. Trimming stripped 0 bases from V and 9 bases from J, with 11 bases between. Per germline, CDR1 GTSNPN and CDR2 SVGIG (reference sequence). CDR3 DNA: TGTGCCTGGAGTGTAGGATTGTCCCGGGAGCTGTTTTTT. Protein: CAWSVGLSRELFF.

This clone came up once. The genes are TRBV29-1 and TRBJ2-7; D possibly corresponds to TRBD2 (6 bases). Germline loops: CDR1 SQVTM, CDR2 ANQGSEA. The CDR3 extends over 13 amino acids. V shed 6 bases and J shed 1 base, with 13 bases lying between them. The CDR3 bases are TGCAGCGTCCGCGGGACGGGTTCCTACGAGCAGTACTTC. Translation: CSVRGTGSYEQYF.

The gene calls are TRBV30 and TRBJ2-2; D is possibly TRBD1 or TRBD2 (6 bases each). Per the germline V gene, CDR1 is GTSNPN and CDR2 is SVGIG (reference sequence). The ends were cut back, 2 bases at V and 4 bases at J, with 11 bases in the middle. The CDR3 is 14 amino acids. CDR3 coding DNA: TGTGCCTGGAGTCGGGGGCTAGGCACCGGGGAGCTGTTTTTT. It is translated as CAWSRGLGTGELFF.

The chain links TRBV5-1 to TRBJ2-7; 10 bases are shared with TRBD1. The V segment lost 0 bases and the J segment 2 bases; nucleotides outside the gene matches: 2. CDR3 size: 15 residues. Germline values: CDR1 SGHRS, CDR2 YFSETQ. In DNA, the CDR3 is TGCGCCAGCAGCTTGGCAGGGACAGGGGCCTACGAGCAGTACTTC. Translation: CASSLAGTGAYEQYF.

The sample holds many counts of this clone. The chain carries TRBV18 and TRBJ1-4, with TRBD1 identical over 9 bases. Germline V gene sequence: CDR1 KGHSH, CDR2 LQKENI. This CDR3 comprises 11 residues. The J segment lost 12 bases and the V segment lost 6 bases, leaving 2 bases of the junction unmatched. The CDR3 sequence: CASSRDRELFF. CDR3 nucleotides: TGTGCCAGCTCGCGGGACAGGGAACTGTTTTTT.

This clone was picked up a small number of times. The rearrangement uses TRBV29-1 and TRBJ2-5; D may be TRBD2 (6 bases). The CDR3 has 13 amino acids. The germline CDR1 and CDR2 sequences are SQVTM and ANQGSEA. Trimming removed 4 bases from V and 2 bases from J, with 11 bases in between. The CDR3 loop is CSVGSGRQETQYF. In nucleotides, the CDR3 is TGCAGCGTTGGATCAGGGAGGCAAGAGACCCAGTACTTC.

The chain has TRBV29-1 and TRBJ2-3; TRBD1 might be the D (5 bases). Trimming pared 4 bases from V and 4 bases from J, leaving 12 bases between. Germline CDR1 is SQVTM and CDR2 is ANQGSEA. CDR3 size: 13 residues. CDR3 sequence: CSVVQGGSDTQYF. The CDR3 DNA follows: TGCAGCGTTGTGCAGGGCGGTTCAGATACGCAGTATTTT.

The rearrangement joins TRBV10-3 to TRBJ2-1, with D perhaps matching TRBD1 (5 bases). The CDR3 is 15 amino acids. Looked up from germline, CDR1 is ENHRY and CDR2 is SYGVKD. Trimming took 8 bases from V and 0 from J, leaving 14 bases between them. CDR3 sequence reads: CAIGKTGDSYNEQFF. Here the CDR3 DNA reads TGTGCCATCGGAAAAACAGGAGACTCCTACAATGAGCAGTTCTTC.